The 32 T cell receptor beta chains below come from one sample, sequenced in a study of blood T cell repertoires in COVID-19. Assay: immunoSEQ multiplex PCR; the TCRdb copy retains only in-frame clones and omits some. The sample has around 470,000 clones; about 90% are singletons. Sequencing was performed on PBMCs or T cells enriched from blood (not recorded which). The receptors shown here come from a man between 18 and 29 years old who had recovered from COVID-19.

The J gene is TRBJ1-2, the V gene TRBV2; 7 bases are shared with TRBD1. Germline V gene sequence: CDR1 SNHLY, CDR2 FYNNEI. Unmatched junction bases numbered 5, after V lost 6 bases and J lost 7 bases. The CDR3 length is 12 residues. CDR3 amino acids: CASRTTGAGYTF. The CDR3 DNA sequence: TGTGCCAGCAGGACCACAGGGGCTGGCTACACCTTC.

The CDR3 DNA follows: TGTGCCAGCAGCTTTGGGGGGGCCTCCTATGGCTACACCTTC. Translated: CASSFGGASYGYTF. The chain has TRBV11-2 and TRBJ1-2, with D tentatively TRBD1 (6 bases). V lost 3 bases, J lost 4 bases, and 12 bases lay in between. The CDR3 covers 14 residues. Germline V gene data show CDR1 as SGHAT and CDR2 as FQNNGV.

Only one count was recorded for this clone. DNA for the CDR3: TGTGCCAGCAGCTTTGCGGAGGGGAGAGGCTACACCTTC. Protein: CASSFAEGRGYTF. The chain combines TRBV13 with TRBJ1-2; D perhaps matches TRBD1 (5 bases). Germline CDR1 reads PRHDT; CDR2 reads FYEKMQ (reference sequence). The CDR3 covers 13 residues. V dropped 3 bases and J dropped 8 bases, with 13 bases sitting between them.

The chain couples TRBV30 to TRBJ1-3, with D unclear. Germline V gene data show CDR1 as GTSNPN and CDR2 as SVGIG (reference sequence). This CDR3 spans 12 amino acids. Trimming took 4 bases from V and 1 from J, leaving 5 bases between them. The CDR3 here is CAWTLSGNTIYF. As DNA, the CDR3 is TGTGCCTGGACCCTATCTGGAAACACCATATATTTT.

The chain carries TRBV4-1 and TRBJ1-2; D is unresolved. CDR1 is MGHRA, CDR2 YSYEKL, per germline. The CDR3 length is 15 residues. V was trimmed by 1 base and J by 0 bases, leaving 9 bases between them. The CDR3 protein is CASSQVLLANYGYTF. CDR3 nucleotides: TGCGCCAGCAGCCAAGTGCTGTTAGCTAACTATGGCTACACCTTC.

The chain recombines TRBV2 with TRBJ1-2; D is undetermined. Trimming pared 3 bases from V and 3 bases from J, leaving 5 bases between. Looked up from germline, CDR1 is SNHLY and CDR2 is FYNNEI. The CDR3 extends over 12 amino acids. DNA of the CDR3: TGTGCCAGCAGTGACTCCTACTATGGCTACACCTTC. It encodes CASSDSYYGYTF.

The rearrangement links TRBV10-3 to TRBJ1-1; no reliable D call. Looked up from germline, CDR1 is ENHRY and CDR2 is SYGVKD. Trimming took 2 bases from V and 3 from J, leaving 13 bases between them. The CDR3 is 15 amino acids. This chain's CDR3 is CAISERGNGDTEAFF. Here the CDR3 DNA reads TGTGCCATCAGTGAGCGCGGCAACGGGGACACTGAAGCTTTCTTT.

This chain connects TRBV7-9 to TRBJ1-1; possibly TRBD1 for D (5 bases). This CDR3 contains 14 residues. V lost 1 base, J lost 2 bases, and 8 bases lay in between. Germline CDR1 reads SEHNR; CDR2 reads FQNEAQ (reference sequence). This CDR3 is CASSLDRINTEAFF. The CDR3 coding sequence is TGTGCCAGCAGCTTAGACAGGATTAACACTGAAGCTTTCTTT.

V and J are TRBV19 and TRBJ2-7; a weak D match, TRBD2 (5 bases). Per the germline V gene, CDR1 is LNHDA and CDR2 is SQIVND (reference sequence). The CDR3 sequence is 15 residues long. V lost 3 bases and J lost 0, with 12 bases in between. The CDR3, as DNA: TGTGCCAGTAGTATCAAGGGAGAGGCCTCCTACGAGCAGTACTTC. Residues: CASSIKGEASYEQYF.

A note on this clone: Being one base from a much bigger clone, this may be a read error. The chain carries TRBV5-1 and TRBJ1-5, with 10 bases lining up with TRBD1. Germline values: CDR1 SGHRS, CDR2 YFSETQ. Trimming at V came to 4 bases and at J to 4 bases, leaving 5 bases not matched to a gene. This CDR3 spans 15 amino acids. The CDR3 loop reads CASSQGTGVNQPQHF. The CDR3 bases are TGCGCCAGCAGCCAAGGGACAGGGGTTAATCAGCCCCAGCATTTT.

The V call is TRBV14, the J call TRBJ1-4, with D possibly matching TRBD1 (5 bases). Germline assignment: CDR1 SGHDN and CDR2 FVKESK. With 3 bases removed from V and 7 bases from J, the gap between germline ends came to 12 bases. This CDR3 comprises 14 residues. The CDR3 sequence is CASSQPGRGEKLFF. The CDR3 DNA follows: TGTGCCAGCAGCCAGCCCGGGAGGGGTGAAAAACTGTTTTTT. The complete variable domain, with remaining parts taken from reference TRBV14 and TRBJ1-4, reads EAGVTQFPSHSVIEKGQTVTLRCDPISGHDNLYWYRRVMGKEIKFLLHFVKESKQDESGMPNNRFLAERTGGTYSTLKVQPAELEDSGVYFCASSQPGRGEKLFFGSGTQLSVL.

The chain is built from TRBV3-1 (or the pseudogene TRBV3-2) and TRBJ1-2, with 9 bases fitting TRBD1. There are 13 residues in the CDR3. The germline V gene encodes CDR1 LGHDT and CDR2 YNNKEL (reference sequence). The junction had 10 bases not matched to a gene; V was cut back by 3 bases and J by 14 bases. The CDR3 DNA reads TGTGCCAGCAGCCAGGTTCCGGGACAGGGTAGGACCTTC. This translates into CASSQVPGQGRTF.

This chain joins TRBV7-6 and TRBJ1-5; D not certain. V shed 2 bases and J shed 2 bases, with 19 bases lying between them. Germline loops: CDR1 SGHVS, CDR2 FNYEAQ. The CDR3 sequence is 18 residues long. DNA of the CDR3: TGTGCCAGCAGCTTATACGCGGGTGGGCCTAGGGGCAATCAGCCCCAGCATTTT. This translates into CASSLYAGGPRGNQPQHF. The variable domain in full, completed from reference TRBV7-6 and TRBJ1-5, reads GAGVSQSPRYKVTKRGQDVALRCDPISGHVSLYWYRQALGQGPEFLTYFNYEAQQDKSGLPNDRFSAERPEGSISTLTIQRTEQRDSAMYRCASSLYAGGPRGNQPQHFGDGTRLSIL.

This chain uses TRBV12-2 with TRBJ1-6; the tabulated D call, TRBD1, remains unverified against the DNA. TRBV12-2 is labeled a pseudogene. The CDR3 contains 15 residues. CDR3 sequence (DNA): TGTGCAAGTCGCTTAGGGACAGTAAATAATTCACCCCTCCACTTT. Translation: CASRLGTVNNSPLHF.

This chain connects TRBV5-4 to TRBJ1-2, with 7 nucleotides matching TRBD1. From germline, CDR1 is SGHNT and CDR2 YYREEE (reference sequence). The CDR3 totals 16 residues. The junction had 6 bases not matched to a gene; V was cut back by 0 bases and J by 1 base. CDR3 sequence reads: CASSLEGARRNYGYTF. DNA of the CDR3: TGTGCCAGCAGCTTGGAGGGGGCCCGTCGTAACTATGGCTACACCTTC.

The chain couples TRBV19 to TRBJ2-2; weak D call: TRBD1 (7 bases). Trimming shortened V by 2 bases and J by 0 bases, and 10 bases separated the two germline ends. This CDR3 is 16 amino acids long. Germline V lookup: CDR1 LNHDA, CDR2 SQIVND (reference sequence). CDR3 amino acids: CASSIRGTANTGELFF. DNA for the CDR3: TGTGCCAGTAGTATACGCGGGACAGCGAACACCGGGGAGCTGTTTTTT.

This rearrangement joins TRBV27 to TRBJ2-1; 11 bases are shared with TRBD1. The CDR3 runs to 14 residues. The trim removed 10 bases at V and 6 bases at J, leaving 8 bases unmatched. The germline gives CDR1 MNHEY, CDR2 SMNVEV (reference sequence). The CDR3 loop is CATRRGTGGNEQFF. CDR3 nucleotides: TGTGCCACCCGCCGGGGGACAGGGGGCAATGAGCAGTTCTTC.

The V gene is TRBV5-6, the J gene TRBJ2-2; TRBD2 aligns across 7 bases. V lost 2 bases, J lost 4 bases, and 5 bases stayed unmatched. Per germline, CDR1 SGHDT and CDR2 YYEEEE. CDR3 length: 15 amino acids. The CDR3 protein is CASSLAGRGTGELFF. The CDR3 bases are TGTGCCAGCAGCTTAGCGGGGAGGGGCACCGGGGAGCTGTTTTTT.

This chain joins TRBV4-2 and TRBJ2-3; 13 bases are a match to TRBD2. V lost 0 bases and J lost 1; bases outside the gene matches: 1. Germline V CDR1 and CDR2: LGHNA, YNFKEQ. The CDR3 runs 17 residues. For the CDR3, the DNA is TGTGCCAGCAGCCAAGAACTAGCGGGAGGGGGCACAGATACGCAGTATTTT. Its translation is CASSQELAGGGTDTQYF.

This clone was found once. The chain carries TRBV28 and TRBJ1-6, with 7 bases identical to TRBD1. Germline lookup yields CDR1 MDHEN and CDR2 SYDVKM. This CDR3 has 14 residues. V shed 11 bases, J shed 0 bases, and the junction held 4 bases outside the gene matches. CDR3: CAGKGASYNSPLHF. CDR3 bases: TGTGCCGGGAAGGGGGCCTCCTATAATTCACCCCTCCACTTT.

Comment on this clone: This is likely a read error, given that the CDR3 carries no conserved phenylalanine or tryptophan at its end. The DNA is omitted, as the CDR3 cannot be located on it reliably, and the CDR3 follows TCRdb's listing. This chain connects TRBV24-1 to TRBJ1-2; the table's D call of TRBD1 was not tested on the DNA. The CDR3 length equals 9 residues, ends included. The germline V gene has CDR1 KGHDR and CDR2 SFDVKD. CDR3 sequence: CATGTEFWE.

V and J are TRBV28 and TRBJ1-1; maybe TRBD1 (5 bases). The CDR3 length is 12 residues. V dropped 8 bases and J dropped 7 bases, with 14 bases sitting between them. Germline CDR1 and CDR2: MDHEN and SYDVKM. The chain's CDR3 is CASRKTGNEAFF. The CDR3 nucleotides read TGTGCCAGCCGAAAAACAGGTAATGAAGCTTTCTTT.

V and J are TRBV29-1 and TRBJ1-2; 8 bases agree with TRBD1. In germline, CDR1 is SQVTM, CDR2 ANQGSEA. J gave up 1 base and V 7 bases, and 5 bases lay outside the gene matches. The CDR3 has 13 amino acids. The CDR3, as DNA: TGCAGCGCCCGGACAGGGAATAACTATGGCTACACCTTC. Protein sequence: CSARTGNNYGYTF.

The V call is TRBV3-1 (or the pseudogene TRBV3-2), the J call TRBJ1-1; a possible D gene is TRBD1 (6 bases). Trimming removed 3 bases from V and 5 bases from J, with 13 bases in between. CDR3 length equals 14 residues. Germline V CDR1 and CDR2: LGHDT, YNNKEL (reference sequence). CDR3 DNA: TGTGCCAGCAGCCAGGGGGCGGGAGAGACTGAAGCTTTCTTT. This sequence encodes CASSQGAGETEAFF.

V gene TRBV6-4 combines with J gene TRBJ1-6; D ambiguous. In germline, CDR1 is MRHNA, CDR2 SNTAGT. Trimming removed 0 bases at V and 3 bases at J, with 6 bases between. The CDR3 consists of 15 residues. The CDR3 nucleotides read TGTGCCAGCAGTGACTCGTCCGTCTATAATTCACCCCTCCACTTT. It encodes CASSDSSVYNSPLHF.

This sequence joins TRBV5-6 and TRBJ2-2; 8 nucleotides match TRBD1. The CDR3 extends over 15 amino acids. Germline V gene sequence: CDR1 SGHDT, CDR2 YYEEEE. V shed 3 bases, J shed 8 bases, and the junction held 9 bases outside the gene matches. The CDR3 here is CASSSPRTGMGELFF. The CDR3 DNA reads TGTGCCAGCAGCTCGCCTCGGACAGGGATGGGGGAGCTGTTTTTT.

This clone has only one observation. This chain links TRBV27 with TRBJ2-7, with unresolved D. The germline gives CDR1 MNHEY, CDR2 SMNVEV (reference sequence). The V and J ends lost 1 base and 4 bases respectively, with 8 bases between them. The CDR3 loop spans 13 amino acids. This chain's CDR3 is CASSLLASYEQYF. DNA of the CDR3: TGTGCCAGCAGTTTATTAGCATCTTACGAGCAGTACTTC.

This rearrangement joins TRBV28 to TRBJ2-7, with TRBD1 identical over 8 bases. CDR1 and CDR2 from the germline V gene are MDHEN and SYDVKM. The CDR3 has 14 residues. V trimming: 7 bases; J trimming: 1 base; junction bases outside the gene matches: 6. CDR3 amino acids: CASIVQGASYEQYF. The CDR3 coding sequence is TGTGCCAGCATAGTGCAGGGGGCTTCCTACGAGCAGTACTTC.

This chain uses TRBV27 with TRBJ1-2, with D unresolved. The length of the CDR3 is 13 residues. From germline, CDR1 is MNHEY and CDR2 SMNVEV (reference sequence). Trimming shortened V by 5 bases and J by 4 bases, and 11 bases separated the two germline ends. The CDR3 here is CASSGGRFYGYTF. CDR3 sequence (DNA): TGTGCCAGCAGTGGAGGCAGATTCTATGGCTACACCTTC.

The chain combines TRBV28 with TRBJ2-7; 7 bases fit TRBD1. Looked up from germline, CDR1 is MDHEN and CDR2 is SYDVKM. The CDR3 covers 15 residues. Unmatched junction bases numbered 13, after V lost 6 bases and J lost 5 bases. CDR3 DNA sequence: TGTGCCAGCAGCCGGCACAGGGGCCTGATCAACGAGCAGTACTTC. Protein sequence: CASSRHRGLINEQYF.

This clone has only one observation. V and J are TRBV6-1 and TRBJ1-1; tentatively, D is TRBD1 (6 bases). Deletions cut 3 bases from V and 4 bases from J, with 15 bases between. In germline, CDR1 is MNHNS, CDR2 SASEGT. The CDR3 spans 15 residues. For the CDR3, the DNA is TGTGCCAGCAGTGACCCCCCAGGGGACGTCACTGAAGCTTTCTTT. It yields the protein CASSDPPGDVTEAFF.

This rearrangement joins TRBV29-1 to TRBJ2-7; 11 bases are shared with TRBD2. The CDR3 is made up of 15 amino acids. Germline assignment: CDR1 SQVTM and CDR2 ANQGSEA. The J segment lost 2 bases and the V segment lost 7 bases, leaving 10 bases of the junction unmatched. CDR3 in amino acids: CSAGGPGLAAYEQYF. The CDR3 bases are TGCAGCGCCGGGGGGCCGGGACTAGCGGCCTACGAGCAGTACTTC.